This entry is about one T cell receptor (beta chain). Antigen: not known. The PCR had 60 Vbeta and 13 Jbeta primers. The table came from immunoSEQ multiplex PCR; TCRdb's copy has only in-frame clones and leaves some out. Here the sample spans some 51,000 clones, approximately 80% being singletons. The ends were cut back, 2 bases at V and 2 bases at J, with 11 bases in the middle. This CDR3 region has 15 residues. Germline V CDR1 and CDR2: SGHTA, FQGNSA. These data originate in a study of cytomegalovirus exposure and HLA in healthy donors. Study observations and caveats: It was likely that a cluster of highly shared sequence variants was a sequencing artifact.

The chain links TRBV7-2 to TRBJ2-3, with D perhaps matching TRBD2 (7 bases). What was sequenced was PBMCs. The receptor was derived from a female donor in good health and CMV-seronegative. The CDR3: CASSLSGGLTDTQYF. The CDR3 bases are TGTGCCAGCAGCTTATCCGGGGGGCTCACAGATACGCAGTATTTT.